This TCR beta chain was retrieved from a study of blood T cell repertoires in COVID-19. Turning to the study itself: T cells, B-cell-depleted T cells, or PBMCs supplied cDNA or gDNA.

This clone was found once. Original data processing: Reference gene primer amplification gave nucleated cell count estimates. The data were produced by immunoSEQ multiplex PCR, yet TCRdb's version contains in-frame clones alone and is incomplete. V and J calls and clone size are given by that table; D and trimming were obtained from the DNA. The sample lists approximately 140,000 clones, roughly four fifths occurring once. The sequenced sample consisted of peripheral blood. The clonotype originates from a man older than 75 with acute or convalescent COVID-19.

CDR3 sequence: CASSSRTGIGEKLFF. The CDR3 DNA reads TGTGCCAGCAGCTCCCGGACAGGGATAGGAGAAAAACTGTTTTTT. This rearrangement joins TRBV11-1 to TRBJ1-4, with 8 bases fitting TRBD1. The CDR3 contains 15 residues. V lost 4 bases to trimming and J lost 8 bases; unmatched junction nucleotides: 9. Per the germline V gene, CDR1 is SGHAT and CDR2 is FQDESV (reference sequence).